These 28 T cell receptor beta chains were all obtained from the same sample, sequenced in a study of cytomegalovirus exposure and HLA in healthy donors. 13 Jbeta primers and 60 Vbeta primers were used for the PCR. The protocol was immunoSEQ multiplex PCR, while the TCRdb copy is restricted to in-frame clones and leaves out a portion. The table includes fewer than 200,000 clones, 80% to 85% detected once. Material for sequencing was PBMCs. The source is a girl aged 2 to 10 in good health and CMV-seropositive.

This clone was found once. The chain is built from TRBV7-2 and TRBJ2-3; D not certain. Trimming left V 4 bases short and J 1 base short, with 9 bases between. Germline lookup yields CDR1 SGHTA and CDR2 FQGNSA. This CDR3 is built from 14 residues. DNA for the CDR3: TGTGCCAGCAGCTCCAGACTCGGCACAGATACGCAGTATTTT. Its protein is CASSSRLGTDTQYF.

The chain combines TRBV11-1 with TRBJ2-7, with 7 nucleotides matching TRBD1. Germline lookup yields CDR1 SGHAT and CDR2 FQDESV (reference sequence). V lost 0 bases to trimming and J lost 6 bases; unmatched junction nucleotides: 17. The CDR3 is 18 residues long. The CDR3 here is CASSLAGGWDLEVSEQYF. The CDR3, as DNA: TGTGCCAGCAGCTTAGCAGGGGGCTGGGACCTGGAGGTTAGCGAGCAGTACTTC.

The V gene is TRBV19, the J gene TRBJ1-5, with a weak D call TRBD1 (5 bases). The CDR3 is made up of 14 amino acids. Trimming left V 3 bases short and J 7 bases short, with 13 bases between. Germline CDR1 is LNHDA and CDR2 is SQIVND (reference sequence). The CDR3 spells CASSMGPTGQPQHF. For the CDR3, the DNA is TGTGCCAGTAGTATGGGGCCGACCGGCCAGCCCCAGCATTTT.

J is TRBJ2-7 and V is TRBV10-3; 12 nucleotides agree with TRBD2. Germline loops: CDR1 ENHRY, CDR2 SYGVKD. The CDR3 has 16 amino acids. V lost 4 bases to trimming and J lost 6 bases; unmatched junction nucleotides: 10. CDR3 sequence (DNA): TGTGCCATCAGTGCATCCCGACTAGCGGGAGAGGGCGAGCAGTACTTC. Amino acid sequence: CAISASRLAGEGEQYF.

The chain joins TRBV4-1 to TRBJ1-5; TRBD1 might be the D (5 bases). Deletions cut 3 bases from V and 6 bases from J, with 15 bases between. In germline, CDR1 is MGHRA, CDR2 YSYEKL. CDR3 length: 15 amino acids. DNA of the CDR3: TGCGCCAGCAGCCACGATAGGGGTGATGGTCAGCCCCAGCATTTT. This encodes CASSHDRGDGQPQHF.

CDR3 sequence reads: CASRKTGEGTEAFF. CDR3 nucleotide sequence: TGTGCCAGCCGAAAGACAGGGGAGGGCACTGAAGCTTTCTTT. This chain connects TRBV7-3 to TRBJ1-1; TRBD1 matches 8 bases. V was pared by 8 bases and J by 4 bases, with 9 bases of the junction left unmatched. Germline V CDR1 and CDR2: SGHTA, FQGTGA. This CDR3 is 14 amino acids long.

This clone was seen more than once but under ten times. The junction departs from germline at one end; a sequencing error may be responsible. The V gene is TRBV2, the J gene TRBJ2-5; 13 bases agree with TRBD2. CDR1 SNHLY and CDR2 FYNNEI come from the germline V gene. CDR3 length: 16 amino acids. The CDR3: CASRSPGLAGREAQYF. The CDR3, as DNA: TGTGCCAGCAGGTCCCCGGGACTAGCGGGAAGAGAGGCCCAGTACTTC.

This clone appeared a few times. J is TRBJ2-7 and V is TRBV4-1, with TRBD2 matching 11 bases. This CDR3 contains 16 residues. The V gene end was trimmed by 1 base and the J gene end by 0 bases; junction bases not matched to a gene: 2. Germline CDR1 is MGHRA and CDR2 is YSYEKL. The CDR3 DNA reads TGCGCCAGCAGCCAAGTGGGGACTAGCGGCTCCTACGAGCAGTACTTC. Protein: CASSQVGTSGSYEQYF.

The V and J genes are TRBV6-5 and TRBJ1-2; a weak D match, TRBD1 (6 bases). V was pared by 8 bases and J by 2 bases, with 12 bases between. The length of the CDR3 is 13 residues. CDR1 and CDR2 (germline): MNHEY, SVGAGI. Written as DNA, the CDR3 is TGTGCCAGCGGGACAAGACAGAACTATGGCTACACCTTC. Residues: CASGTRQNYGYTF.

A few counts support this clone. V is TRBV4-1 and J is TRBJ2-7, with 12 bases lining up with TRBD2. Unmatched junction bases numbered 5, after V lost 2 bases and J lost 6 bases. This CDR3 is 15 amino acids long. CDR1 MGHRA and CDR2 YSYEKL come from the germline V gene. CDR3 DNA sequence: TGCGCCAGCAGCCAACCTCTAGCGGGGGGGGCCGAGCAGTACTTC. This encodes CASSQPLAGGAEQYF.

The chain carries TRBV30 and TRBJ1-2, with 8 positions matching TRBD1. This CDR3 has 12 amino acids. Germline V gene data show CDR1 as GTSNPN and CDR2 as SVGIG (reference sequence). The trim removed 5 bases at V and 7 bases at J, leaving 6 bases unmatched. CDR3: CAWVQGASGYTF. The CDR3 coding sequence is TGTGCCTGGGTGCAGGGGGCGTCTGGCTACACCTTC.

This chain uses TRBV29-1 with TRBJ2-5, with D tentatively TRBD1 (6 bases). V lost 6 bases to trimming and J lost 7 bases, with 21 bases between them. The CDR3 runs 14 residues. Germline CDR1 and CDR2: SQVTM and ANQGSEA. CDR3 bases: TGCAGCGTCGCTGCAGGGGTTGTGGGGAGGACCCAGTACTTC. Its translation: CSVAAGVVGRTQYF. The full variable domain, with the rest looked up from reference TRBV29-1 and TRBJ2-5, is SAVISQKPSRDICQRGTSLTIQCQVDSQVTMMFWYRQQPGQSLTLIATANQGSEATYESGFVIDKFPISRPNLTFSTLTVSNMSPEDSSIYLCSVAAGVVGRTQYFGPGTRLLVL.

The chain employs TRBV9 and TRBJ1-2; D unresolved. The CDR3 spans 16 residues. Germline V gene data show CDR1 as SGDLS and CDR2 as YYNGEE. V lost 3 bases and J 3 bases, leaving 18 bases between the germline ends. CDR3 in amino acids: CASSADPGSPYYGYTF. DNA for the CDR3: TGTGCCAGCAGCGCTGATCCGGGAAGCCCTTACTATGGCTACACCTTC.

The rearrangement uses TRBV28 and TRBJ1-5, with 9 bases aligning to TRBD1. Germline CDR1 and CDR2: MDHEN and SYDVKM. The CDR3 is 15 residues long. Losses at the gene ends were 6 bases for V and 2 bases for J; bases not matched to a gene: 5. For the CDR3, the DNA is TGTGCCAGCAGCCTCGGGACAGGGCGCAATCAGCCCCAGCATTTT. Protein: CASSLGTGRNQPQHF. The variable domain in full, completed from reference TRBV28 and TRBJ1-5, reads DVKVTQSSRYLVKRTGEKVFLECVQDMDHENMFWYRQDPGLGLRLIYFSYDVKMKEKGDIPEGYSVSREKKERFSLILESASTNQTSMYLCASSLGTGRNQPQHFGDGTRLSIL.

The gene calls are TRBV7-2 and TRBJ1-1; tentatively, D is TRBD1 (6 bases). V was pared by 4 bases and J by 8 bases, with 20 bases between. In germline, CDR1 is SGHTA, CDR2 FQGNSA. The CDR3 runs 15 residues. The CDR3 is CASSSSTWTATEAFF. Written as DNA, the CDR3 is TGTGCCAGCAGCTCAAGCACCTGGACAGCTACCGAAGCTTTCTTT.

The chain is built from TRBV30 and TRBJ1-2; 7 bases are a match to TRBD1. V lost 1 base and J lost 4; bases outside the gene matches: 3. The CDR3 extends over 13 amino acids. Germline V gene sequence: CDR1 GTSNPN, CDR2 SVGIG (reference sequence). The CDR3 is CAWSGGGLYGYTF. CDR3 in DNA: TGTGCCTGGAGTGGAGGGGGCCTCTATGGCTACACCTTC.

V usage is TRBV30 and J usage is TRBJ1-1; D is unclear. Germline lookup yields CDR1 GTSNPN and CDR2 SVGIG (reference sequence). Trimming left V 3 bases short and J 3 bases short, with 11 bases between. The CDR3 runs 13 residues. CDR3 loop: CAWRNTPDTEAFF. The CDR3 DNA follows: TGTGCCTGGAGAAATACCCCGGACACTGAAGCTTTCTTT.

The CDR3 bases are TGTGCCAGCCTGGGACAGGGAGTCTACGAGCAGTACTTC. Protein product: CASLGQGVYEQYF. This chain connects TRBV27 to TRBJ2-7; 9 bases are shared with TRBD1. Per germline, CDR1 MNHEY and CDR2 SMNVEV (reference sequence). V shed 8 bases and J 3 bases; nucleotides not matched to a gene: 5. This CDR3 is built from 13 residues.

This clone was counted only a few times. CDR3 sequence: CASSYSGYGAQPQHF. The DNA for the CDR3 is TGTGCCAGCAGTTACTCGGGATATGGGGCCCAGCCCCAGCATTTT. The chain is built from TRBV6-5 and TRBJ1-5, with D possibly TRBD1 on 5 matching bases. V was clipped by 0 bases and J by 7 bases, with 13 bases between them. The CDR3 is 15 residues long. Germline V lookup: CDR1 MNHEY, CDR2 SVGAGI.

The J gene is TRBJ1-4, the V gene TRBV4-1; D might be TRBD1 (5 bases). Germline V CDR1 and CDR2: MGHRA, YSYEKL. The CDR3 is made up of 17 amino acids. The V end was cut by 7 bases, the J end by 5 bases, with 23 bases between. As DNA, the CDR3 is TGCGCCAGCACCTTAATGGGGGTGGGGGGGTTGAATGAAAAACTGTTTTTT. It yields the protein CASTLMGVGGLNEKLFF.

The chain employs TRBV10-2 and TRBJ2-7; 8 bases align to TRBD2. V gave up 5 bases and J gave up 4 bases; unmatched junction bases: 16. This CDR3 spans 17 amino acids. Germline loops: CDR1 WSHSY, CDR2 SAAADI. This chain's CDR3 is CASSPIAVAGPRYEQYF. The DNA of the CDR3 is TGCGCCAGCAGTCCTATAGCGGTAGCGGGACCCAGGTACGAGCAGTACTTC.

The rearrangement links TRBV28 to TRBJ2-7, with D maybe TRBD2 (6 bases). This CDR3 is 15 amino acids long. The germline CDR1 and CDR2 sequences are MDHEN and SYDVKM. Between the trimmed V and J ends, which lost 6 bases and 2 bases, there was a span of 17 bases. CDR3 nucleotide sequence: TGTGCCAGCAGCCTCCGTTGGGAGGAGGCCTACGAGCAGTACTTC. It codes for CASSLRWEEAYEQYF.

This clone was seen more than once but under ten times. The chain carries TRBV4-1 and TRBJ2-3; D uncertain. CDR3 length: 14 amino acids. Germline V gene lookup returns CDR1 MGHRA and CDR2 YSYEKL. V lost 5 bases and J 2 bases, leaving 11 bases between the germline ends. CDR3 loop: CASSYRSFTDTQYF. In DNA form, the CDR3 reads TGCGCCAGCAGCTATAGAAGTTTCACAGATACGCAGTATTTT.

The genes are TRBV29-1 and TRBJ2-1, with D possibly being TRBD2 (5 bases). The germline V and J ends were trimmed by 7 bases and 3 bases, with 10 bases remaining between them. This CDR3 spans 12 amino acids. Looked up from germline, CDR1 is SQVTM and CDR2 is ANQGSEA. The CDR3 sequence: CSAARGYNEQFF. Written as DNA, the CDR3 is TGCAGCGCTGCCCGGGGCTACAATGAGCAGTTCTTC.

The V and J genes are TRBV5-1 and TRBJ2-5, with 8 nucleotides matching TRBD2. Trimming removed 1 base from V and 1 base from J; junction bases left unmatched: 9. Per the germline V gene, CDR1 is SGHRS and CDR2 is YFSETQ. The CDR3 sequence is 17 residues long. The CDR3 sequence is CASSLSTSGGPQETQYF. CDR3 DNA sequence: TGCGCCAGCAGCTTGTCTACTAGCGGAGGCCCCCAAGAGACCCAGTACTTC.

This chain links TRBV7-9 with TRBJ2-1, with 7 bases lining up with TRBD2. CDR1 SEHNR and CDR2 FQNEAQ come from the germline V gene (reference sequence). This CDR3 has 15 amino acids. The ends lost 6 bases at V and 5 bases at J; junction bases unmatched: 10. The CDR3 bases are TGTGCCAGCAGGGGAGAGGGGCGGGAGCACAATGAGCAGTTCTTC. Translating it yields CASRGEGREHNEQFF.

The chain recombines TRBV14 with TRBJ2-5; D is uncertain. The length of the CDR3 is 12 residues. Germline loops: CDR1 SGHDN, CDR2 FVKESK. The germline V and J ends were trimmed by 0 bases and 7 bases, with 6 bases remaining between them. The CDR3 sequence is CASSQDPRTQYF. In DNA, the CDR3 is TGTGCCAGCAGCCAAGACCCTAGGACCCAGTACTTC.

The chain links TRBV4-1 to TRBJ2-2; tentatively, D is TRBD2 (6 bases). The V end was cut by 1 base, the J end by 4 bases, with 19 bases between. CDR3 length equals 18 residues. The germline gives CDR1 MGHRA, CDR2 YSYEKL. CDR3 in DNA: TGCGCCAGCAGCCAAGTCAACCCCGGAGGGCGGGGCACCGGGGAGCTGTTTTTT. It is translated as CASSQVNPGGRGTGELFF.